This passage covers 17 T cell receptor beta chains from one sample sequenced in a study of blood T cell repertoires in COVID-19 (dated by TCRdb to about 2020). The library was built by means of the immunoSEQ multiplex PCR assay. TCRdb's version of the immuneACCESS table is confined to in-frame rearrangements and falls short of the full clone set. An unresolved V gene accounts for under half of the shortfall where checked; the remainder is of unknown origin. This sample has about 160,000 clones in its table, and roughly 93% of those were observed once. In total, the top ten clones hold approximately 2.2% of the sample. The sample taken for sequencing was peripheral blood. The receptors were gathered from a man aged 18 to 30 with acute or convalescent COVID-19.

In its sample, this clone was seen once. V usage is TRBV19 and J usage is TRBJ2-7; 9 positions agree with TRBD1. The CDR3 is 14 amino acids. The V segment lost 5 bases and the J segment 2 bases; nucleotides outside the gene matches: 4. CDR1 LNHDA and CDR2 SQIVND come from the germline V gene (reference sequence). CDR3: CASSPGQGPYEQYF. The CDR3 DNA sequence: TGTGCCAGTAGTCCGGGACAGGGTCCCTACGAGCAGTACTTC.

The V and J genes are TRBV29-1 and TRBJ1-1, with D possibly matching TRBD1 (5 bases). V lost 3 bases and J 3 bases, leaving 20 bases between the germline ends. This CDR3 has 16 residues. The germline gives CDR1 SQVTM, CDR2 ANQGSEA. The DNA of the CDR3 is TGCAGCGTTGAGCGAGGGGACTGGTACTCGGACACTGAAGCTTTCTTT. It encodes CSVERGDWYSDTEAFF.

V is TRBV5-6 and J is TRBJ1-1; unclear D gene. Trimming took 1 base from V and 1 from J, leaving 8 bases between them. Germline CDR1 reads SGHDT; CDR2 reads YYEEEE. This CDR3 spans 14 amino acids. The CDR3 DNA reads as TGTGCCAGCAGCTTGAGACACGGGAACACTGAAGCTTTCTTT. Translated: CASSLRHGNTEAFF.

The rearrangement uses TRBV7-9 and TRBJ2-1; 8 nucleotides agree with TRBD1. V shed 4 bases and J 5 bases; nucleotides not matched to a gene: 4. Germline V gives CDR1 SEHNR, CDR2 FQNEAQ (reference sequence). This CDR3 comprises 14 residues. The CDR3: CASSSGTGNNEQFF. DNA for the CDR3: TGTGCCAGCAGCTCGGGGACAGGAAACAATGAGCAGTTCTTC.

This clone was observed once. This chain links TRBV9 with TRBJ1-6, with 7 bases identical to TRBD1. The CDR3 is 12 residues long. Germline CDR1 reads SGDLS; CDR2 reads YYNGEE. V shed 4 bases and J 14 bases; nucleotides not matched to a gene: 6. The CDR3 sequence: CASSRGQETLHF. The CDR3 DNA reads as TGTGCCAGCAGCCGCGGACAGGAAACCCTCCACTTT.

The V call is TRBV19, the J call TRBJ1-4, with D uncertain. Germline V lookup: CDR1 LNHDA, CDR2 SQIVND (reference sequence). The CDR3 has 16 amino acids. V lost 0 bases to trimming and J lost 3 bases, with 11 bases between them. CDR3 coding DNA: TGTGCCAGTAGTATAGATCTCGGAGTCTCTAATGAAAAACTGTTTTTT. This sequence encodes CASSIDLGVSNEKLFF.

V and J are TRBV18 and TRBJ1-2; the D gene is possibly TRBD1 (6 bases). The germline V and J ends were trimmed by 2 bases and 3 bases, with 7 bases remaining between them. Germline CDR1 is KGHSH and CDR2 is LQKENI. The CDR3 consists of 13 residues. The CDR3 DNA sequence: TGTGCCAGCTCACCAGGGACATACTATGGCTACACCTTC. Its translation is CASSPGTYYGYTF. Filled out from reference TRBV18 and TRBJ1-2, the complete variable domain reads NAGVMQNPRHLVRRRGQEARLRCSPMKGHSHVYWYRQLPEEGLKFMVYLQKENIIDESGMPKERFSAEFPKEGPSILRIQQVVRGDSAAYFCASSPGTYYGYTFGSGTRLTVV.

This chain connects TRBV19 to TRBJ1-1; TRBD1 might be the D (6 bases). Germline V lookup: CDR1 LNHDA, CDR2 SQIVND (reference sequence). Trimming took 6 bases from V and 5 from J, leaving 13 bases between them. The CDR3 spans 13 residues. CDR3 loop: CASSQQGGTEAFF. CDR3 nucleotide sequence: TGTGCCAGTAGCCAACAGGGAGGGACTGAAGCTTTCTTT.

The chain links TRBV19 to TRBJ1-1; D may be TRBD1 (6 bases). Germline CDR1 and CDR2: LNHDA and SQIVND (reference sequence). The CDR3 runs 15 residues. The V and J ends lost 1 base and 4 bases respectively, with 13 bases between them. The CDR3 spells CASSIVVRGSTEAFF. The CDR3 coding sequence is TGTGCCAGTAGTATAGTAGTCAGGGGAAGCACTGAAGCTTTCTTT.

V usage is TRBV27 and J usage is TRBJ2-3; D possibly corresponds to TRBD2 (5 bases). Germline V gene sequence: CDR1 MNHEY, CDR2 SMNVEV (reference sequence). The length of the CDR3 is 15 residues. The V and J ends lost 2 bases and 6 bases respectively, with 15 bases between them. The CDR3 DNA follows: TGTGCCAGCAGTTTAGGACTCTGGGTAGGGGATACGCAGTATTTT. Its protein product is CASSLGLWVGDTQYF.

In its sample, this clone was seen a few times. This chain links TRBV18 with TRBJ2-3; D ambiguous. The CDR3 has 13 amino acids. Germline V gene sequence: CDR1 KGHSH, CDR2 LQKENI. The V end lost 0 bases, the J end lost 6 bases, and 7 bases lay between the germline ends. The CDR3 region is CASSPPGQDTQYF. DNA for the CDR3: TGTGCCAGCTCACCACCTGGTCAGGATACGCAGTATTTT. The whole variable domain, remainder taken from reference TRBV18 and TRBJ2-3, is NAGVMQNPRHLVRRRGQEARLRCSPMKGHSHVYWYRQLPEEGLKFMVYLQKENIIDESGMPKERFSAEFPKEGPSILRIQQVVRGDSAAYFCASSPPGQDTQYFGPGTRLTVL.

The CDR3 region is CASSQVAGENIQYF. The CDR3 DNA reads as TGCGCCAGCAGCCAAGTCGCAGGGGAAAACATTCAGTACTTC. J is TRBJ2-4 and V is TRBV4-1; D possibly corresponds to TRBD1 (6 bases). The germline V gene has CDR1 MGHRA and CDR2 YSYEKL. This CDR3 region has 14 residues. V gave up 1 base and J gave up 5 bases, with 9 bases separating them.

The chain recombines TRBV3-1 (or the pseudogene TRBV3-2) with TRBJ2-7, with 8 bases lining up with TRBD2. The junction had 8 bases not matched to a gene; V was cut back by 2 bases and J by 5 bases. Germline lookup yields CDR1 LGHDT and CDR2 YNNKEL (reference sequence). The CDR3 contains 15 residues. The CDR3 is CASSQRPGGGHEQYF. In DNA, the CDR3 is TGTGCCAGCAGCCAACGGCCCGGGGGGGGCCACGAGCAGTACTTC.

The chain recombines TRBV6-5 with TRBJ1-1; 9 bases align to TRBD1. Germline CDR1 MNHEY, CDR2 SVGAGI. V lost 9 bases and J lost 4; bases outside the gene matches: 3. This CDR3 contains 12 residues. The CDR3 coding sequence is TGTGCCAGTCGGGACAGGGTCACTGAAGCTTTCTTT. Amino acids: CASRDRVTEAFF.

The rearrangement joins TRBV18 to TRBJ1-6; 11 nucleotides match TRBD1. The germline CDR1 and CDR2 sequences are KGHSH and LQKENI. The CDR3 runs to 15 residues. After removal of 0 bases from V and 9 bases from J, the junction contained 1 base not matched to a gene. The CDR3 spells CASSPPGQGVSPLHF. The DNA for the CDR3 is TGTGCCAGCTCACCACCGGGACAGGGGGTTTCACCCCTCCACTTT.

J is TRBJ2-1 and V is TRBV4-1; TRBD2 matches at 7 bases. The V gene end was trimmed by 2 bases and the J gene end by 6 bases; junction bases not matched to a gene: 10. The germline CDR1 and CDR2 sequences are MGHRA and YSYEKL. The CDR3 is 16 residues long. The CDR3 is CASSQIGGGPGNEQFF. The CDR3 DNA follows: TGCGCCAGCAGCCAAATTGGGGGAGGGCCCGGCAATGAGCAGTTCTTC.

DNA for the CDR3: TGTGCCAGCAGCCAAGGGGACAGGGGGCTTACCGGGGAGCTGTTTTTT. It specifies CASSQGDRGLTGELFF. The chain joins TRBV3-1 (or the pseudogene TRBV3-2) to TRBJ2-2, with 12 bases fitting TRBD1. Germline lookup yields CDR1 LGHDT and CDR2 YNNKEL (reference sequence). The CDR3 runs 16 residues. With V trimmed by 1 base and J by 5 bases, 2 bases remained unmatched.